This section outlines one T cell receptor beta chain sequence together with its context. This sample is drawn from a study of blood T cell repertoires in COVID-19. The wider study: COVID-19 samples, acute and convalescent, were from the United States, Italy and Spain. T cells, B-cell-depleted T cells, or PBMCs provided the cDNA or gDNA that served as material.

Original methodology: Estimation of nucleated cell counts relied on the amplification of reference gene primers. The repertoire was sequenced with immunoSEQ multiplex PCR; TCRdb's copy has only in-frame clones and lacks some. The D gene and trimming were derived from the DNA, and the V and J assignments and clone size from that table. The data show approximately 250,000 clones, 86% seen once. The trim removed 3 bases at V and 0 bases at J, leaving 4 bases unmatched. CDR1 is LNHNV and CDR2 is YYDKDF in the germline V gene (reference sequence). The CDR3 sequence is 16 residues long. The sample was peripheral blood. The source of this sequence is a woman in her fifties or sixties who had recovered from COVID-19. The chain couples TRBV15 to TRBJ1-5, with 8 bases fitting TRBD1. The CDR3 coding sequence is TGTGCCACCAGCAGTCAAGACAGGGGTAGCAATCAGCCCCAGCATTTT. It is translated as CATSSQDRGSNQPQHF.